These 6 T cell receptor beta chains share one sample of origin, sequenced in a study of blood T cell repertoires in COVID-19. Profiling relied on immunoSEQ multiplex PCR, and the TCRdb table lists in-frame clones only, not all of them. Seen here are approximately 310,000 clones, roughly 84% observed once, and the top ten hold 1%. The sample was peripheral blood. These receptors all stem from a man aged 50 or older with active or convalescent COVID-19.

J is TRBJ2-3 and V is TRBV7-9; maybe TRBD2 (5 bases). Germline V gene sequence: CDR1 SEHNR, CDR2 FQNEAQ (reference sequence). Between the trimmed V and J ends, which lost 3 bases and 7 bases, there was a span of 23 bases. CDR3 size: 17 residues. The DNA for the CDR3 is TGTGCCAGCAGCTTTATCAGGACTCGATTCGATGGGAATACGCAGTATTTT. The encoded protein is CASSFIRTRFDGNTQYF.

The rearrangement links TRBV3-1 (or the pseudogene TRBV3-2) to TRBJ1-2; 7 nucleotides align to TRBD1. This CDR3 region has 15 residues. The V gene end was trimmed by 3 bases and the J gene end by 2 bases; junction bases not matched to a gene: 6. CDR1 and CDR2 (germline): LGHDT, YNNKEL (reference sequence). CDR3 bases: TGTGCCAGCAGCCACTACGGACAGGAGAACTATGGCTACACCTTC. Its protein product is CASSHYGQENYGYTF.

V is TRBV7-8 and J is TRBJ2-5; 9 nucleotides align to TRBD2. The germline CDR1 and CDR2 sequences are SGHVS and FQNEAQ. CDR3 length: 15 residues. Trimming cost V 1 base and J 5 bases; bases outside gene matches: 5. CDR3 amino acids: CASSLVSGGKETQYF. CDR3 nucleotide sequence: TGTGCCAGCAGCTTAGTAAGCGGGGGGAAGGAGACCCAGTACTTC.

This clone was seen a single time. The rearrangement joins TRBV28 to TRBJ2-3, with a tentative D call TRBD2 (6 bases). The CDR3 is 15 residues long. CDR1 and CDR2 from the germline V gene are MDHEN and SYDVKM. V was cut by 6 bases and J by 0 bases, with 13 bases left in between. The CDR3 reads CASRPPSASTDTQYF. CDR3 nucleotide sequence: TGTGCCAGCAGACCACCTAGCGCTAGCACAGATACGCAGTATTTT.

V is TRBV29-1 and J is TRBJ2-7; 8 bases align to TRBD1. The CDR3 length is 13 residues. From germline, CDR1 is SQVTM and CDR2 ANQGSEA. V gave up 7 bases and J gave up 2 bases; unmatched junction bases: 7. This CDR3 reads CSGAQGQAYEQYF. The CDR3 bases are TGCAGCGGTGCCCAGGGACAGGCCTACGAGCAGTACTTC.

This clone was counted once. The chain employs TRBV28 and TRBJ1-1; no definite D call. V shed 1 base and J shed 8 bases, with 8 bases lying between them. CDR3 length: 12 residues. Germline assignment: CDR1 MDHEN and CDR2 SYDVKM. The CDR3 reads CASSLSGKEAFF. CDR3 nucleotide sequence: TGTGCCAGCAGTTTATCGGGGAAGGAAGCTTTCTTT.